This record concerns one TCR beta chain sequence. This clone's antigen is unknown. The cohort was made up of several hundred healthy bone marrow donors. Cohort members were all nominally healthy when sampled, although unrecorded immune exposures were likely present. The donor tested CMV seropositive, placing the donor among the 250 to 350 seropositive members of the cohort. A peripheral blood sample was provided by each donor, and peripheral blood mononuclear cells were used for TCR beta sequencing. The Qiagen DNeasy Blood Extraction Kit was used to extract genomic DNA from the blood cell samples. The data stem from a study of cytomegalovirus exposure and HLA in healthy donors (dated by TCRdb to 2016 to 2017). Regarding the research as a whole: An earlier analysis of around 600 of the donors reported about 250 Gb of sequence data and more than 90 million unique TCR beta sequences from 150 million to 200 million T cells. High-throughput TCR immunosequencing, statistical association of individual TCRs with disease status, and machine learning were combined to predict cytomegalovirus infection status. A later analysis re-analyzed previously published TCR beta repertoires from roughly 690 donors and added high-resolution HLA genotyping to study TCR occurrence patterns. The number of typed donors differed by locus: 629-630 for A, B, C, DRB1 and DQB1; approximately 520 for DQA1; 600 to 610 for DPA1; and some 470 for DPB1. HLA typing included class I and class II loci at four-digit resolution. The T cell repertoires of about 700 subjects were profiled by immunosequencing and related to cytomegalovirus serostatus. Genome-wide SNP genotypes for about 65% of the 666 donors were used in a later genetic analysis, which treated that subset as a discovery cohort. All discovery cohort repertoires had been generated using a single sequencing platform. Among about 390 genotyped donors of the cohort, an average of approximately 250,000 unique TCR beta nucleotide sequences were sequenced per donor, 15% to 20% of them non-productive. The genetic ancestry cluster associated with self-reported Caucasian donors included 80% to 90% of the roughly 400 genotyped donors. In addition to the first cohort of around 670 subjects, a separate validation cohort of 100 to 150 different subjects was used. Donor age, sex, ethnicity and CMV serostatus were collected together with the repertoire data. Several DR-DQ haplotypes were handled as single units for association and clustering, since linkage in the cohort was strong. The study aimed to test whether signatures of past pathogen exposure could be identified by cataloging public T cell receptors. Rather than drawing on any new phenotypic data, the later analysis identified candidate immune exposures from TCR beta sequences and the way those sequences occurred across donors. Around 300 gigabases of sequencing data and 80 million or so unique TCR sequences were included in an early release covering 550 to 800 HLA-typed donors. An earlier analysis of several hundred of the donors applied high-throughput TCR beta sequencing to assess whether each TCR beta V gene segment acted as functional or pseudogenic.

At the junction V is shortened by 4 bases and J by 2 bases; bases outside the gene matches: 2. The CDR3 goes from the cysteine to the phenylalanine over 13 residues. Only the CDR3 DNA is retained, 39 bases long and in frame from the first base. CDR1 and CDR2 (WNHNN, SYGVQD) derive from the germline V gene (reference sequence). Study-wide conclusions, independent of this receptor: According to a later analysis, most CMV-associated TCR beta chains appeared to be HLA-restricted, and the HLA associations seemed to be driven largely by CMV exposure. In an earlier analysis of under 600 of the donors, most TCR beta V segments were observed in productive rearrangements about 90% or about 30% of the time, broadly matching IMGT annotations. A total of about 150 TCR beta chains were listed by the study as associated with cytomegalovirus. This cohort had only TCR beta chains sequenced, and the lack of alpha or paired-chain data limited which features could be detected. In a later analysis, some 17,000 TCR beta sequences were associated with specific HLA alleles at a false discovery rate of 0.05. HLA typing was unavailable for some donors at each locus, so association tests used only the typed subset. The only immune exposure information available for the cohort was CMV serostatus. Because the 87-base-pair reads could not distinguish some IMGT-functional V segments, including TRBV6-2 and TRBV6-3, those segments were excluded. When HLA alleles, especially DR and DQ, strongly co-occurred, attributing TCR associations to individual alleles was difficult. In vitro tests confirmed that a few of the cytomegalovirus-associated TCR beta chains recognize cytomegalovirus antigens. Linkage disequilibrium might explain the correlated functional status among segregating V segments, but an unknown experimental factor could not be excluded. Sequencing depth was assumed to be roughly uniform across donors in the presence/absence analyses, though that assumption may not hold. Compared with equally common non-associated chains, HLA-associated TCR beta chains in a later analysis were more clonally expanded and had lower generation probabilities. A later genetic analysis associated a missense DCLRE1C variant with V-gene and J-gene trimming of TCR beta chains, and an independent cohort replicated the association. Because counts were too low, some 17 rarely observed V segments, including chromosome 9 orphons, were excluded from the earlier analysis of 587 of the donors. A cluster of highly shared sequence variants was judged likely to be a technical artifact of the sequencing pipeline. Most TCR sequences were seen in very few donors, while some public TCRs were found in many individuals. Compared with the 666-donor mean, donors in an Asian-associated ancestry cluster had fewer N-insertions in productive TCRs, according to a later genetic analysis. A further reported finding was that TCR beta sequences accurately predicted the HLA-A and HLA-B alleles for most subjects in the first cohort. The classifier was reported to diagnose cytomegalovirus status with high specificity and sensitivity in both the original and validation cohorts. Several of the top co-occurrence clusters appeared to be linked to parvovirus B19, influenza, CMV and Epstein-Barr virus, according to a later analysis. It was suggested by the authors that the approach could potentially be generalized to other disease states and immunological phenotypes. According to a later analysis, TCR association rates differed among HLA loci, with DRB1 alleles showing the most associated TCRs and HLA-C alleles showing the fewest.

The library was prepared using the immunoSEQ multiplex PCR assay. A mixture of 60 forward primers for TCR Vbeta segments and 13 reverse primers for TCR Jbeta segments was used in the multiplex PCR. The CDR3 region of rearranged TCR beta genes was amplified from genomic DNA by a multiplex PCR assay. The amplified TCR beta libraries were sequenced on the Illumina HiSeq System as 87-base-pair reads. Processing in the source paper ran as follows. In a later analysis, some 80 million unique TCR beta chains were counted across the roughly 670 repertoires, and around 10 million of these chains were shared by at least two donors. Raw reads were error-corrected and collapsed into unique sequences with a nearest-neighbor algorithm that merged closely related sequences to remove PCR and sequencing errors. To assign V, D and J gene segments, CDR3 sequences were aligned to IMGT reference sequences. For a sequence to be retained, a match of at least six nucleotides to both a V gene segment and a J gene segment was required. Rearrangements were classified as productive when the CDR3 lacked stop codons and remained in frame with V and J, and all other rearrangements were classified as non-productive. CDR3 was defined according to IMGT convention as the region running from the second conserved V-encoded cysteine to the conserved J-encoded phenylalanine. The earlier analysis of more than 450 of the donors excluded sequences that lacked an unambiguous match to a single V gene segment. In an earlier analysis of almost 600 of the donors, a V segment was called functional when productive rearrangements were above 56.7%, and segregating when the standard deviation between donors exceeded 5%. A statistical classification framework was built for diagnosing cytomegalovirus status from the catalog of TCR beta chain sequences. V and J gene assignment, in a later analysis, came from comparing TCR nucleotide sequences with IMGT/GENE-DB human TR gene sequences. The TCRdist pipeline was used in a later analysis to assign CDR3 sequences and most-parsimonious VDJ recombination scenarios. In a later analysis, each TCR beta chain was defined by its CDR3 amino acid sequence together with its V-gene family, and reads without a unique V-gene family were excluded. As a way to deal with suspected cross-contamination and a sequencing artifact, a later analysis dropped roughly 620 nucleotide sequences that were highly shared and had low generation probability. A later analysis calculated a clonal expansion index for each public chain from normalized within-repertoire ranks of inferred template counts. A later analysis computed generation probabilities with a VDJ recombination model fitted to out-of-frame rearrangements, and checked the results against IGoR. Hypergeometric tests were used in a later analysis to score TCR-TCR, TCR-HLA and TCR-CMV co-occurrence, with a repertoire-size bias correction applied to the TCR pairs. False discovery rates were estimated in a later analysis by permuting HLA or CMV assignments 20 times. In a later analysis, co-occurring TCRs were grouped with DBSCAN, and TCRdist sequence similarity was added when clustering was performed within HLA-allele-positive subsets. For co-occurrence clustering, repertoires with fewer than 30,000 or more than 120,000 public chains were excluded, along with a handful of repertoires with anomalous nucleotide sharing. Entries here come from immuneACCESS through TCRdb and include only in-frame sequences with V and J called. Some clones fail to appear in such tables; in the studies checked, an unresolved V gene covers under half of the shortfall, and the cause of the remainder is unknown. V and J calls and clone size are those listed in that table; D and trimming were worked out from the DNA. This sample's clone table shows 200,000 to 250,000 clones. In total, the top ten clones hold roughly 0.98% of the sample.

The chain couples TRBV10-1 to TRBJ2-7, with TRBD2 matching 7 junction bases. The source of this sequence is a woman in her 30s in good health and CMV-seropositive. Material: PBMCs. The CDR3 here reads CASSGGGPYEQYF. The DNA sequence reads TGCGCCAGCAGTGGGGGGGGTCCCTACGAGCAGTACTTC.